Listed below are T cell receptor beta chains from one sample, sequenced in a study of cytomegalovirus exposure and HLA in healthy donors. TCRdb's copy holds only in-frame clones and misses some; the assay was immunoSEQ multiplex PCR. The table shows under 200,000 clones, with roughly four fifths occurring only once. The sequenced sample was PBMCs. The receptors stem from a man in his fifties in good health and CMV-seropositive. The CDR3 runs from the conserved cysteine through the conserved F or W. The D gene is left open where the match is weak. Not all rows give a size; the values are once, few, many and, for expanded clones, a class.

V gene	J gene	clone size	D gene	CDR3 protein	CDR3 DNA
TRBV12-5	TRBJ2-1	NA	TRBD2	CASGSSVAGLGGEQFF	TGTGCTAGTGGTTCGTCCGTAGCGGGATTGGGGGGTGAGCAGTTCTTC
TRBV5-4	TRBJ1-1	NA	NA	CASSFPGHPLTEAFF	TGTGCCAGCAGCTTTCCGGGACACCCGTTGACTGAAGCTTTCTTT
TRBV11-2	TRBJ2-5	NA	TRBD2	CASSLGTSGKETQYF	TGTGCCAGCAGCTTAGGCACTAGCGGGAAGGAGACCCAGTACTTC
TRBV5-6	TRBJ2-5	few	NA	CASSLGGRETQYF	TGTGCCAGCAGCTTGGGAGGGCGAGAGACCCAGTACTTC
TRBV7-3	TRBJ2-5	NA	TRBD2	CASSFSGRVPETQYF	TGTGCCAGCAGCTTTAGCGGGAGGGTTCCCGAGACCCAGTACTTC
TRBV27	TRBJ1-1	NA	TRBD1	CASSFSGGTTEAFF	TGTGCCAGCAGTTTCTCAGGGGGCACCACTGAAGCTTTCTTT
TRBV30	TRBJ2-2	NA	NA	CAWTRLGSYTGELFF	TGTGCCTGGACCCGTTTGGGCAGTTACACCGGGGAGCTGTTTTTT
TRBV5-4	TRBJ2-2	NA	NA	CASSLSMGLDTGELFF	TGTGCCAGCAGCTTGTCGATGGGGCTCGACACCGGGGAGCTGTTTTTT
TRBV27	TRBJ2-1	NA	NA	CASSLGGGTQREQFF	TGTGCCAGCAGTTTAGGGGGCGGCACTCAGAGGGAGCAGTTCTTC
TRBV6-1	TRBJ2-7	NA	TRBD1	CASSDRQGAYEQYF	TGTGCCAGCAGTGACCGGCAGGGGGCATACGAGCAGTACTTC
TRBV5-1	TRBJ2-7	NA	TRBD2	CASSLPSGGRLTYEQYF	TGCGCCAGCAGCTTACCTAGCGGGGGCCGCCTAACCTACGAGCAGTACTTC
TRBV10-3	TRBJ1-2	NA	TRBD1	CAAGQVDGYTF	TGTGCCGCGGGACAGGTTGATGGCTACACCTTC
TRBV5-1	TRBJ1-1	NA	NA	CASSLGGVGSTEAFF	TGCGCCAGCAGCTTGGGGGGGGTGGGGTCCACTGAAGCTTTCTTT
TRBV6-5	TRBJ2-3	NA	NA	CASRREWGTDTQYF	TGTGCCAGCAGACGGGAGTGGGGCACAGATACGCAGTATTTT
TRBV13	TRBJ2-3	NA	TRBD2	CASVIRGLAGAYSTDTQYF	TGTGCCAGCGTCATCAGGGGACTAGCGGGGGCCTATTCCACAGATACGCAGTATTTT
TRBV10-3	TRBJ1-1	NA	NA	CAITAGGVWTEAFF	TGTGCCATCACAGCGGGTGGAGTATGGACTGAAGCTTTCTTT
TRBV5-1	TRBJ2-7	NA	TRBD2	CASRVRLAGAHEQYF	TGCGCCAGCAGGGTCAGACTAGCGGGAGCCCACGAGCAGTACTTC
TRBV19	TRBJ2-2	NA	TRBD1	CASSSETDRGTGELFF	TGTGCCAGTAGTTCCGAGACGGACAGGGGGACCGGGGAGCTGTTTTTT
TRBV11-2	TRBJ2-3	NA	TRBD2	CASSLTSGSPVSPTDTQYF	TGTGCCAGCAGCTTAACTAGCGGGAGTCCTGTTAGTCCCACAGATACGCAGTATTTT
TRBV6-6	TRBJ1-1	NA	TRBD1	CASGTGTLNTEAFF	TGTGCCAGCGGGACAGGGACCTTGAACACTGAAGCTTTCTTT
TRBV27	TRBJ1-4	NA	TRBD1	CASSSYRGRSNEKLFF	TGTGCCAGCAGTTCGTACAGGGGGCGGAGTAATGAAAAACTGTTTTTT
TRBV7-8	TRBJ2-7	NA	NA	CASSSRQGGHEQYF	TGTGCCAGCAGCTCCCGACAGGGAGGCCACGAGCAGTACTTC
TRBV7-6	TRBJ2-5	few	TRBD2	CASSLAGGLAGETQYF	TGTGCCAGCAGCTTAGCAGGTGGACTAGCGGGCGAGACCCAGTACTTC